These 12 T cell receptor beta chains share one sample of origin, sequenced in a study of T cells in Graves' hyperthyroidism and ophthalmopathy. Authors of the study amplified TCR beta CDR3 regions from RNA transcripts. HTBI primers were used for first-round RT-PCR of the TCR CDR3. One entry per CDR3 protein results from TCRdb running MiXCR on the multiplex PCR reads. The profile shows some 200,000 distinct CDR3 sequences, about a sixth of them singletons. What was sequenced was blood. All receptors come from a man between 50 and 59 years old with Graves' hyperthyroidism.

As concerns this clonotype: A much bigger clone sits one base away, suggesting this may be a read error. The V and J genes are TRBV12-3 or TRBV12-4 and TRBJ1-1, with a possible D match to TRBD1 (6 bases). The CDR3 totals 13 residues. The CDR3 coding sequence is TGTGCCAGCAGCAAAACAGGGTACACTGAAGCTCTCTTT. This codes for CASSKTGYTEALF.

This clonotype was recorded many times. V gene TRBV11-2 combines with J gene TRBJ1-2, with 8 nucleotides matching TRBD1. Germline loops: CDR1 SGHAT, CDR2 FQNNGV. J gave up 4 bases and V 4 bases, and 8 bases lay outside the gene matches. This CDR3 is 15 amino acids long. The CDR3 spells CASSSQGALSYGYTF. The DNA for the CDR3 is TGTGCCAGCAGCTCTCAGGGGGCGTTGAGCTATGGCTACACCTTC.

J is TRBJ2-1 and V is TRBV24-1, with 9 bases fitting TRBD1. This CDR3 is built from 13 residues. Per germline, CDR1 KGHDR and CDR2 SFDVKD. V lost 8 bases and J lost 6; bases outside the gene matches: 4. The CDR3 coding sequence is TGTGCCACCATGACAGGGGGGGGCAATGAGCAGTTCTTC. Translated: CATMTGGGNEQFF.

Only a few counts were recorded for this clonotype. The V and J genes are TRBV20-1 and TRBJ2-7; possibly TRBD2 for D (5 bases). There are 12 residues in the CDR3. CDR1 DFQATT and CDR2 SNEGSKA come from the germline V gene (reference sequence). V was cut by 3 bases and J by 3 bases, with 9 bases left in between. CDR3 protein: CSASRGNYEQYF. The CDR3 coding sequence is TGCAGTGCTAGTCGAGGGAACTACGAGCAGTACTTC.

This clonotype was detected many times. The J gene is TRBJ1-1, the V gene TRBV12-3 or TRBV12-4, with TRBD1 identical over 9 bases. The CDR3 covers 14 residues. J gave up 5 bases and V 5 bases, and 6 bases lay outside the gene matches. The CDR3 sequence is CASSPGTGRTEAFF. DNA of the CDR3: TGTGCCAGCAGTCCTGGGACAGGGAGGACTGAAGCTTTCTTT.

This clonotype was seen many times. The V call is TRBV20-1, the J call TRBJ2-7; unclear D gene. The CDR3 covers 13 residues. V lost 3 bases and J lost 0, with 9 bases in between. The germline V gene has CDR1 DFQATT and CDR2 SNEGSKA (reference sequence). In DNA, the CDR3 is TGCAGTGCTAGGGACGGTAGCTCCTACGAGCAGTACTTC. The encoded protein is CSARDGSSYEQYF.

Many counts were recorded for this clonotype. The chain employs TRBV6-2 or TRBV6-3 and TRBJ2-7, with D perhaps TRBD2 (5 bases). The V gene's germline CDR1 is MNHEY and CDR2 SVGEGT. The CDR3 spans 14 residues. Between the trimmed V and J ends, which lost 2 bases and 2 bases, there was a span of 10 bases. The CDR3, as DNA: TGTGCCAGCAGTTACGGGCGGGCCCCCTACGAGCAGTACTTC. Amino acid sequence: CASSYGRAPYEQYF.

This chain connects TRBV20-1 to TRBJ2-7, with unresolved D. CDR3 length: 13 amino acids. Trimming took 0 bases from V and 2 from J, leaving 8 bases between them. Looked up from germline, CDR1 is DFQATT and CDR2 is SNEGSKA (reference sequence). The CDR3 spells CSARDLYTYEQYF. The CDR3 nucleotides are TGCAGTGCTAGAGATTTGTATACCTACGAGCAGTACTTC.

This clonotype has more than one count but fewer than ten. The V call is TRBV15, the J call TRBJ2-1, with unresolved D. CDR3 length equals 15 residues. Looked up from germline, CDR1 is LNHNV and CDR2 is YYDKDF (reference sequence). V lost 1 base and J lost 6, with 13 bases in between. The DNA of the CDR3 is TGTGCCACCAGCAGAGGGATCCCATTGAGCAATGAGCAGTTCTTC. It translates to CATSRGIPLSNEQFF. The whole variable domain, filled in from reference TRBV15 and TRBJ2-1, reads DAMVIQNPRYQVTQFGKPVTLSCSQTLNHNVMYWYQQKSSQAPKLLFHYYDKDFNNEADTPDNFQSRRPNTSFCFLDIRSPGLGDTAMYLCATSRGIPLSNEQFFGPGTRLTVL.

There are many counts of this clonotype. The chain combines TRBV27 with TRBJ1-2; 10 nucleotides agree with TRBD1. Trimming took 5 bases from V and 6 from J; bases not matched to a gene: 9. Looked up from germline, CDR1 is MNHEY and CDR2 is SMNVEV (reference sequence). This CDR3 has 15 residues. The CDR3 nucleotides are TGTGCCAGCAGTCCCCCGGGACAGGGGAGGGATGGCTACACCTTC. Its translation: CASSPPGQGRDGYTF.

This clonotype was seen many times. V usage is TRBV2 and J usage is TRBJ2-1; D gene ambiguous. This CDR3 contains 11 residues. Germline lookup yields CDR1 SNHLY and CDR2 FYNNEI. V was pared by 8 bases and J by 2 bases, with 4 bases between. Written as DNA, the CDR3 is TGTGCCAGCGGGACCTACAATGAGCAGTTCTTC. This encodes CASGTYNEQFF.

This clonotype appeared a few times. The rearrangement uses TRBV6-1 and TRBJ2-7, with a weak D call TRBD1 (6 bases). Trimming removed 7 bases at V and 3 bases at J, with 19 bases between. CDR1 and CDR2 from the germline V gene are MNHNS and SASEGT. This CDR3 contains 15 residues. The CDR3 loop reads CASNLGGSESYEQYF. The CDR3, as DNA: TGTGCCAGCAACCTAGGGGGTAGCGAGAGCTACGAGCAGTACTTC.